The 32 T cell receptor beta chains listed next were all sequenced from one sample in a study of neurological immune-mediated disorders. Each CDR3 protein is one row after TCRdb ran MiXCR on the 5' RACE reads. The data show about 55,000 distinct CDR3 sequences, about 4% seen once. Sequenced sample: PBMCs. The receptors come from a man aged 50 to 59 with multiple sclerosis.

This clonotype appeared many times. The V and J genes are TRBV28 and TRBJ2-1; maybe TRBD1 (6 bases). Germline CDR1 reads MDHEN; CDR2 reads SYDVKM. V was clipped by 7 bases and J by 4 bases, with 14 bases between them. The CDR3 loop spans 14 amino acids. CDR3 sequence: CASTAGQFYNEQFF. CDR3 DNA: TGTGCCAGCACCGCAGGACAGTTTTACAATGAGCAGTTCTTC.

This clonotype has a handful of counts. The chain couples TRBV28 to TRBJ1-2; a possible D gene is TRBD1 (5 bases). The CDR3 has 11 amino acids. The V gene's germline CDR1 is MDHEN and CDR2 SYDVKM. Trimming stripped 7 bases from V and 8 bases from J, with 11 bases between. The CDR3, as DNA: TGTGCCAGCACACCGGGGCGCGGCTACACCTTC. This sequence encodes CASTPGRGYTF.

The sample holds many counts of this clonotype. The V and J genes are TRBV15 and TRBJ2-2; TRBD2 agrees at 14 bases. J lost 6 bases, V lost 5 bases, and 11 bases had no gene match. The CDR3 extends over 18 amino acids. Germline V gene lookup returns CDR1 LNHNV and CDR2 YYDKDF (reference sequence). CDR3 DNA: TGTGCCACCAGCCCCCGTACCAGGACTAGCGGGAGGTCCGGGGAGCTGTTTTTT. Translating gives CATSPRTRTSGRSGELFF.

The rearrangement joins TRBV20-1 to TRBJ2-3; TRBD1 matches 9 bases. Germline CDR1 and CDR2: DFQATT and SNEGSKA (reference sequence). This CDR3 region has 13 residues. J lost 6 bases, V lost 6 bases, and 7 bases had no gene match. CDR3 in amino acids: CSAPGQGSDTQYF. CDR3 DNA sequence: TGCAGTGCGCCCGGACAGGGGTCGGATACGCAGTATTTT.

This clonotype was counted at least ten times. The rearrangement joins TRBV28 to TRBJ2-3; the D is unclear. This CDR3 is built from 15 residues. Trimming stripped 2 bases from V and 2 bases from J, with 11 bases between. Germline assignment: CDR1 MDHEN and CDR2 SYDVKM. The CDR3 DNA follows: TGTGCCAGCAGTTTACGAGCTGGATACACAGATACGCAGTATTTT. It yields the protein CASSLRAGYTDTQYF.

This clonotype was recorded many times. The chain recombines TRBV20-1 with TRBJ2-1; the D gene is possibly TRBD2 (6 bases). This CDR3 has 17 residues. Germline V gene lookup returns CDR1 DFQATT and CDR2 SNEGSKA (reference sequence). V shed 1 base and J shed 4 bases, with 20 bases lying between them. CDR3 nucleotide sequence: TGCAGTGCTAGAGGACGTGGACGGGGAGGTGGATACAATGAGCAGTTCTTC. This sequence encodes CSARGRGRGGGYNEQFF.

This clonotype came up many times. The chain is built from TRBV20-1 and TRBJ2-1; D ambiguous. V was shortened by 1 base and J by 9 bases, with 10 bases between the two germline ends. This CDR3 spans 12 amino acids. CDR1 is DFQATT and CDR2 is SNEGSKA in the germline V gene (reference sequence). The CDR3 nucleotides are TGCAGTGCTAGAGGTACTTACCTTGAGCAGTTCTTC. Protein product: CSARGTYLEQFF.

This clonotype has more than one count but fewer than ten. V and J are TRBV12-3 or TRBV12-4 and TRBJ2-1; D may be TRBD1 (6 bases). Trimming left V 7 bases short and J 0 bases short, with 16 bases between. This CDR3 comprises 16 residues. The CDR3 DNA is TGTGCCAGCATTTCCCTTAGGGGGAGCTCCTACAATGAGCAGTTCTTC. Translation gives CASISLRGSSYNEQFF.

The table lists this clonotype with many counts. This rearrangement joins TRBV6-5 to TRBJ2-7, with 7 bases matching TRBD2. The CDR3 runs to 12 residues. After removal of 6 bases from V and 6 bases from J, the junction contained 5 bases not matched to a gene. Per the germline V gene, CDR1 is MNHEY and CDR2 is SVGAGI. The CDR3 DNA reads as TGTGCCAGCAGCGGACTAGTAGGCGAGCAGTACTTC. It specifies CASSGLVGEQYF.

In this sample, this clonotype turned up many times. The chain links TRBV20-1 to TRBJ2-4, with D possibly being TRBD1 (5 bases). The germline gives CDR1 DFQATT, CDR2 SNEGSKA (reference sequence). V gave up 1 base and J gave up 3 bases, with 10 bases separating them. The CDR3 consists of 14 residues. CDR3 loop: CSARGGQGKNIQYF. The CDR3 DNA reads TGCAGTGCTAGAGGGGGTCAGGGCAAAAACATTCAGTACTTC.

The chain recombines TRBV29-1 with TRBJ2-3, with unresolved D. The CDR3 contains 12 residues. The germline gives CDR1 SQVTM, CDR2 ANQGSEA. Trimming removed 6 bases at V and 0 bases at J, with 7 bases between. CDR3 in DNA: TGCAGCGTGGGGTCTAGCACAGATACGCAGTATTTT. As protein: CSVGSSTDTQYF.

The chain has TRBV5-6 and TRBJ2-1; no firm D call. Germline V gene lookup returns CDR1 SGHDT and CDR2 YYEEEE. The CDR3 extends over 13 amino acids. Trimming pared 0 bases from V and 4 bases from J, leaving 5 bases between. The CDR3, as DNA: TGTGCCAGCAGCTTGGTGACATACAATGAGCAGTTCTTC. Translating it yields CASSLVTYNEQFF.

This clonotype is medium-sized (0.01 to 0.1%). The V gene is TRBV9, the J gene TRBJ2-5; the D gene is possibly TRBD2 (6 bases). Trimming removed 0 bases at V and 2 bases at J, with 11 bases between. Per germline, CDR1 SGDLS and CDR2 YYNGEE. The CDR3 extends over 15 amino acids. This chain's CDR3 is CASSVALGGQETQYF. Here the CDR3 DNA reads TGTGCCAGCAGCGTAGCGCTGGGGGGACAAGAGACCCAGTACTTC.

This clonotype was counted many times. The chain carries TRBV5-1 and TRBJ2-1; D unclear. V was cut by 2 bases and J by 8 bases, with 5 bases left in between. The CDR3 length is 11 residues. CDR1 SGHRS and CDR2 YFSETQ come from the germline V gene. The CDR3 DNA reads TGCGCCAGCAGCTTCCGGGATGAGCAGTTCTTC. It encodes CASSFRDEQFF. Full variable domain (remainder filled in from reference TRBV5-1 and TRBJ2-1): KAGVTQTPRYLIKTRGQQVTLSCSPISGHRSVSWYQQTPGQGLQFLFEYFSETQRNKGNFPGRFSGRQFSNSRSEMNVSTLELGDSALYLCASSFRDEQFFGPGTRLTVL.

Ten or more counts support this clonotype. The chain recombines TRBV5-1 with TRBJ2-2; TRBD1 is a possible D gene (6 bases). The ends were cut back, 1 base at V and 0 bases at J, with 10 bases in the middle. CDR1 SGHRS and CDR2 YFSETQ come from the germline V gene. CDR3 length: 16 amino acids. The CDR3 DNA reads as TGCGCCAGCAGCTTGACAGGGAGCGCGAACACCGGGGAGCTGTTTTTT. Translation gives CASSLTGSANTGELFF.

There are many counts of this clonotype. The chain couples TRBV4-2 to TRBJ2-1, with TRBD2 as a possible D gene (7 bases). CDR1 is LGHNA and CDR2 is YNFKEQ in the germline V gene. V was cut by 4 bases and J by 4 bases, with 23 bases left in between. CDR3 size: 18 residues. CDR3: CASSLAGAIRTEYNEQFF. DNA for the CDR3: TGTGCCAGCAGCCTCGCGGGGGCAATCAGGACAGAATACAATGAGCAGTTCTTC.

Ten or more counts support this clonotype. V and J are TRBV20-1 and TRBJ2-3, with D unresolved. CDR3 size: 14 residues. The V gene lost 5 bases and the J gene lost 2 bases, with 14 bases spanning the gap. The germline V gene has CDR1 DFQATT and CDR2 SNEGSKA (reference sequence). CDR3 bases: TGCAGTGCTCTCAGTGTGCATTTCACAGATACGCAGTATTTT. Its protein is CSALSVHFTDTQYF.

This clonotype appeared many times. CDR3 coding DNA: TGTGCCAGCAGCCCACCGACGGGACTAGCTTGGCAGTTCTTC. Protein product: CASSPPTGLAWQFF. V usage is TRBV12-3 or TRBV12-4 and J usage is TRBJ2-1; 9 bases fit TRBD2. This CDR3 is 14 amino acids long. V shed 6 bases, J shed 12 bases, and the junction held 12 bases outside the gene matches.

This clonotype was observed many times. The V gene is TRBV7-8, the J gene TRBJ2-1; D is undetermined. Looked up from germline, CDR1 is SGHVS and CDR2 is FQNEAQ. CDR3 length: 15 residues. V lost 1 base to trimming and J lost 0 bases, with 7 bases between them. This CDR3 reads CASSLVAYSYNEQFF. CDR3 nucleotides: TGTGCCAGCAGCTTAGTGGCGTACTCCTACAATGAGCAGTTCTTC.

This clonotype occurred once. V usage is TRBV18 and J usage is TRBJ2-7; 10 positions match TRBD1. After removal of 8 bases from V and 4 bases from J, the junction contained 8 bases not matched to a gene. CDR1 and CDR2 (germline): KGHSH, LQKENI. The length of the CDR3 is 14 residues. Here the CDR3 DNA reads TGTGCCAGCGCGAGACAGGGGGCAACATACGAGCAGTACTTC. Its translation is CASARQGATYEQYF.

This clonotype was observed many times. This sequence joins TRBV20-1 and TRBJ1-1; 7 bases align to TRBD1. V lost 6 bases, J lost 3 bases, and 7 bases stayed unmatched. This CDR3 region has 13 residues. Germline V CDR1 and CDR2: DFQATT, SNEGSKA (reference sequence). CDR3 protein: CSAMYRGDTEAFF. CDR3 DNA sequence: TGCAGTGCCATGTACAGGGGAGACACTGAAGCTTTCTTT.

This clonotype was found many times. V and J are TRBV11-2 and TRBJ2-5; 13 nucleotides match TRBD2. The CDR3 has 17 amino acids. With V trimmed by 3 bases and J by 4 bases, 8 bases remained unmatched. Germline V gives CDR1 SGHAT, CDR2 FQNNGV. The CDR3: CASSFGTSGARGETQYF. In nucleotides, the CDR3 is TGTGCCAGCAGCTTCGGGACTAGCGGGGCACGTGGAGAGACCCAGTACTTC. Looking up the rest from reference TRBV11-2 and TRBJ2-5 gives the full variable domain: EAGVAQSPRYKIIEKRQSVAFWCNPISGHATLYWYQQILGQGPKLLIQFQNNGVVDDSQLPKDRFSAERLKGVDSTLKIQPAKLEDSAVYLCASSFGTSGARGETQYFGPGTRLLVL.

In its sample, this clonotype was seen many times. This chain joins TRBV7-2 and TRBJ2-3; 8 bases agree with TRBD2. Germline V gives CDR1 SGHTA, CDR2 FQGNSA. The V and J ends lost 5 bases and 0 bases, in that order; junction bases with no gene match: 7. CDR3 size: 16 residues. CDR3 sequence reads: CASSPTPGGSTDTQYF. CDR3 sequence (DNA): TGTGCCAGCAGCCCTACTCCGGGGGGGAGCACAGATACGCAGTATTTT.

This clonotype showed up just a few times. CDR3 DNA sequence: TGCAGTGCTAGAGATGACGGGGGAATATTCTACAATGAGCAGTTCTTC. This sequence encodes CSARDDGGIFYNEQFF. J is TRBJ2-1 and V is TRBV20-1; weak D call: TRBD2 (6 bases). V was trimmed by 0 bases and J by 3 bases, leaving 15 bases between them. This CDR3 contains 16 residues. Germline V gene sequence: CDR1 DFQATT, CDR2 SNEGSKA (reference sequence).

At least ten counts were recorded for this clonotype. This chain joins TRBV6-5 and TRBJ2-1; no definite D call. The CDR3 spans 9 residues. CDR1 is MNHEY, CDR2 SVGAGI, per germline. V was cut by 8 bases and J by 10 bases, with 6 bases left in between. CDR3 in DNA: TGTGCCAGCGGATTAGAGCAGTTCTTC. Amino acids: CASGLEQFF.

With regard to this clonotype: A read error is possible here, since a much larger clone lies one base away. The chain joins TRBV20-1 to TRBJ2-7, with 7 bases matching TRBD2. The V gene end was trimmed by 3 bases and the J gene end by 2 bases; junction bases not matched to a gene: 13. The germline V gene has CDR1 DFQATT and CDR2 SNEGSKA (reference sequence). The CDR3 sequence is 16 residues long. CDR3 nucleotide sequence: TGCAGTGCTAGTGACCCTCGGACTAGAGGGACCTACGAGCAGTACTTC. Protein sequence: CSASDPRTRGTYEQYF.

This clonotype was observed at least ten times. At one of its ends the junction is not consistent with the germline gene, which may arise from a read error. This chain uses TRBV20-1 with TRBJ1-5; 7 bases align to TRBD1. The germline V gene has CDR1 DFQATT and CDR2 SNEGSKA (reference sequence). This CDR3 spans 13 amino acids. CDR3 protein: CSAKRQGNQPQNF. The CDR3 nucleotides read TGCAGTGCTAAGAGACAGGGCAATCAGCCCCAGAATTTT.

This clonotype was found many times. In nucleotides, the CDR3 is TGTGCCAGCAGCTTGGCCTGGACCGAGCAGTACTTC. Translating it yields CASSLAWTEQYF. The V call is TRBV5-6, the J call TRBJ2-7; no reliable D call. Trimming left V 0 bases short and J 6 bases short, with 7 bases between. Germline CDR1 reads SGHDT; CDR2 reads YYEEEE. The CDR3 runs to 12 residues.

This clonotype has a count of ten or more. This chain uses TRBV10-3 with TRBJ2-3; D unclear. Germline V lookup: CDR1 ENHRY, CDR2 SYGVKD. This CDR3 has 12 residues. V was clipped by 9 bases and J by 4 bases, with 11 bases between them. The CDR3 sequence: CAISGDADTQYF. The CDR3 nucleotides are TGTGCCATATCAGGCGATGCAGATACGCAGTATTTT.

This clonotype was recorded at least ten times. The V gene is TRBV4-1, the J gene TRBJ1-6; no definite D call. Germline V gene sequence: CDR1 MGHRA, CDR2 YSYEKL. Trimming removed 0 bases from V and 9 bases from J, with 12 bases in between. CDR3 length: 15 residues. The DNA of the CDR3 is TGCGCCAGCAGCCAAGAACGAGGGAGAGGTTCACCCCTCCACTTT. Its protein is CASSQERGRGSPLHF.

This clonotype was found many times. The chain uses TRBV12-3 or TRBV12-4 and TRBJ1-5; a weak D match, TRBD1 (5 bases). Trimming removed 4 bases at V and 13 bases at J, with 20 bases between. The CDR3 contains 14 residues. CDR3 bases: TGTGCCAGCAGTTCGGGTGACCTCGGGGGGGATCAGCATTTT. Translated: CASSSGDLGGDQHF.

The table lists this clonotype with many counts. The chain carries TRBV27 and TRBJ1-1; D gene uncertain. CDR1 and CDR2 (germline): MNHEY, SMNVEV (reference sequence). The CDR3 length is 13 residues. V gave up 3 bases and J gave up 1 base, with 6 bases separating them. The CDR3 loop reads CASSFNKNTEAFF. CDR3 DNA sequence: TGTGCCAGCAGTTTTAACAAGAACACTGAAGCTTTCTTT.